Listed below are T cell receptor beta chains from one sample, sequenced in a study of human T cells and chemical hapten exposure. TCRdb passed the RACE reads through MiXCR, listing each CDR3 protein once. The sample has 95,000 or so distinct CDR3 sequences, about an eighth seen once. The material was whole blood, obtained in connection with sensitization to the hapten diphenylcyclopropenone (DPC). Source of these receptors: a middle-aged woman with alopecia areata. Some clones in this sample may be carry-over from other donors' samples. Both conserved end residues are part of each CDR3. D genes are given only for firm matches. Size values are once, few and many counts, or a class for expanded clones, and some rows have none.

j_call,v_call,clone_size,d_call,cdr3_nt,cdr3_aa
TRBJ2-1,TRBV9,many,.,TGTGCCAGGGAGCCTCAGAGCTCCTACAATGAGCAGTTCTTC,CAREPQSSYNEQFF
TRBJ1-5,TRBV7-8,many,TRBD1,TGTGCCAGCAGCTCCTGGACAGGGGCAGACCTTAGCAATCAGCCCCAGCATTTT,CASSSWTGADLSNQPQHF
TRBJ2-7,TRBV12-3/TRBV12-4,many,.,TGTGCCAGCAGTCTACTGCAGGGGTCTAACGAGCAGTACTTC,CASSLLQGSNEQYF
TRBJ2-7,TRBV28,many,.,TGTGCCGTCCGGACGGGCCCCAGAACGGACGAGCAGTACTTC,CAVRTGPRTDEQYF
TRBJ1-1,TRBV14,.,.,TGTGCCAGCAGCCAAACCGGCCGAGCTTTCTTT,CASSQTGRAFF
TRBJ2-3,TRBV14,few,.,TGTGCCAGCAGCCAAGTAGGGGATCTCCTATTAGGAGATACGCAGTATTTT,CASSQVGDLLLGDTQYF
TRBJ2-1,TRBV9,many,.,TGTGCCAGCAGCGTAGCAGGTGCCAATGAGCAGTTCTTC,CASSVAGANEQFF
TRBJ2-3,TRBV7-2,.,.,TGTGCCAGCAGCTTGACTGGGTCGGATACGCAGTATTTT,CASSLTGSDTQYF
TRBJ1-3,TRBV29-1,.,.,TGCAGCGTTGTACCAGCCGTAGGAAACACCATATATTTT,CSVVPAVGNTIYF
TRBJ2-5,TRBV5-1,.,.,TGCGCCAGCAGCCATAAGTCGGGAGAGACCCAGTACTTC,CASSHKSGETQYF
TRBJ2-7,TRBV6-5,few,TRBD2,TGTGCCAGCAGCCGACTAGCGGGTTACTACGAGCAGTACTTC,CASSRLAGYYEQYF
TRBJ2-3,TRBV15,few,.,TGTGCCACCAGCAGAGGTTTCCTCTCAGATACGCAGTATTTT,CATSRGFLSDTQYF
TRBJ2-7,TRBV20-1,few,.,TGCAGTGCTGCCACCTCTAGCGTCCCCTACGAGCAGTACTTC,CSAATSSVPYEQYF
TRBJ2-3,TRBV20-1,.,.,TGCAGTGCCCCAACAGGGTCAAAAACAGATACGCAGTATTTT,CSAPTGSKTDTQYF
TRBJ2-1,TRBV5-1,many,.,TGCGCCAGCAGCTTGCGGTCAGGGTCGTACGATGAGCAGTTCTTC,CASSLRSGSYDEQFF
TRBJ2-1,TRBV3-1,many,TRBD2,TGTGCCAGCAGCCAAGTAGGAGGACTAGCGGATGACTACAATGAGCAGTTCTTC,CASSQVGGLADDYNEQFF
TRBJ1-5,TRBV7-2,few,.,TGTGCCAGCAGCTTCTTGGATCAGCCCCAGCATTTT,CASSFLDQPQHF
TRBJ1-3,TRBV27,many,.,TGTGCCAGCAGCAGTTCCTCCGGAAACACCATATATTTT,CASSSSSGNTIYF
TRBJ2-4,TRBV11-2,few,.,TGTGCCAGCAGCCGCGCAGGGGCCCCGACCTTAGCCAAAAACATTCAGTACTTC,CASSRAGAPTLAKNIQYF
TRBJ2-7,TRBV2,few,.,TGTGCCAGCAGTGTTGACCCCGCTCTGGGGCAGTACTTC,CASSVDPALGQYF
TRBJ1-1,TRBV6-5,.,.,TGTGCCAGCGGGGGCCGCTCTGAAGCTTTCTTT,CASGGRSEAFF
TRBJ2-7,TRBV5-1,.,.,TGCGCCAGCAGCGGAGAGGGGACCGCGGCCTACTACGAGCAGTACTTC,CASSGEGTAAYYEQYF
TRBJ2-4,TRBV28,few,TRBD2,TGTGCCATCGGCGGGACTAAGACCAGATCCAAAAACATTCAGTACTTC,CAIGGTKTRSKNIQYF
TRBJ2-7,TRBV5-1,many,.,TGCGCCAGCAGCTTCGAGGGGGTCAACGAGCAGTACTTC,CASSFEGVNEQYF
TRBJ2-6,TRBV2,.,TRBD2,TGTGCCAGCAGAGTCCTAGCGGGGGTCAACTCTGGGGCCAACGTCCTGACTTTC,CASRVLAGVNSGANVLTF
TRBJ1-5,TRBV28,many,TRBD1,TGTGCCAGCGGGGGGGGACAGTTTAGCAATCAGCCCCAGCATTTT,CASGGGQFSNQPQHF
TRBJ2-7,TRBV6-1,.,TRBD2,TGTGCCAGCAGGCCGGGACTAGAAGCTGGAGAGCAGTACTTC,CASRPGLEAGEQYF
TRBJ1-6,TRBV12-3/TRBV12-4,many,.,TGTGCCAGCAGTCCTACCCCCCCATGGGACGCCGTTTTTTCACCCCTCCACTTT,CASSPTPPWDAVFSPLHF
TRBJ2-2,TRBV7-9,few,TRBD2,TGTGCCAGCAGCTTAGCTAGCGGGAGAGGCACCGGGGAGCTGTTTTTT,CASSLASGRGTGELFF
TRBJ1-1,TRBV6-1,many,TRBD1,TGTGCCAGCAGCGGGACAGACATGAACACTGAAGCTTTCTTT,CASSGTDMNTEAFF
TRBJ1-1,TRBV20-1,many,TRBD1,TGCAGTGCTAGAGACCCCACCGGGACAGGGGCGAACACTGAAGCTTTCTTT,CSARDPTGTGANTEAFF
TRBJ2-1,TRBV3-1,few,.,TGTGCCAGCAGCCAAGGGGACCAGGAGCAGTTCTTC,CASSQGDQEQFF
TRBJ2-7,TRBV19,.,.,TGTGCCAGTACCTCCGGGGACGGGACCTCCTACGAGCAGTACTTC,CASTSGDGTSYEQYF
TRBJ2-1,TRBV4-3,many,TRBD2,TGCGCCAGCAGCCAAGCGGGACTAGCGGGGGTCAATGAGCAGTTCTTC,CASSQAGLAGVNEQFF
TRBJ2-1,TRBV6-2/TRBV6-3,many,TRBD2,TGTGCCAGCAGTTACGGGGAGGTAGCGGGAGTAAGGCGCGGGGGTGAGCAGTTCTTC,CASSYGEVAGVRRGGEQFF